This T cell receptor (beta chain) was identified during a study of blood T cell repertoires in COVID-19. CDR1 and CDR2 from the germline V gene are KGHSH and LQKENI. The CDR3 extends over 16 amino acids. Deletions cut 0 bases from V and 0 bases from J, with 8 bases between. The table came from immunoSEQ multiplex PCR; TCRdb's copy has only in-frame clones and leaves some out. The data hold 100,000 to 130,000 clones, with approximately 85% observed a single time. Sequenced input: peripheral blood. This sequence joins TRBV18 and TRBJ2-2; perhaps TRBD2 as D (5 bases). The receptor was derived from a human donor in a cohort sampled during active COVID-19. Written as DNA, the CDR3 is TGTGCCAGCTCACCACCCGACGGGGCGAACACCGGGGAGCTGTTTTTT. Translated: CASSPPDGANTGELFF.